What follows are 26 T cell receptor beta chains derived from one specimen sequenced in a study of blood T cell repertoires in COVID-19. The repertoire was sequenced with immunoSEQ multiplex PCR; TCRdb's copy has only in-frame clones and lacks some. Counted here are 110,000 or so clones, 75% to 90% occurring once; the ten biggest clones make up just over 5.5%. Sequencing input: peripheral blood. The source is a woman in her fifties or sixties with COVID-19, enrolled during active disease.

The chain combines TRBV7-8 with TRBJ1-6; 7 bases are shared with TRBD1. The CDR3 loop spans 14 amino acids. The V gene end was trimmed by 4 bases and the J gene end by 9 bases; junction bases not matched to a gene: 6. The germline CDR1 and CDR2 sequences are SGHVS and FQNEAQ. The CDR3 coding sequence is TGTGCCAGCAGCTCCCCGGGACAGATTTCACCCCTCCACTTT. Its translation is CASSSPGQISPLHF.

This clone turned up a few times. The V and J genes are TRBV6-2 or TRBV6-3 and TRBJ2-5, with TRBD1 matching over 8 bases. The germline V gene has CDR1 MNHEY and CDR2 SVGEGT. The CDR3 is 13 residues long. V lost 5 bases and J lost 5; bases outside the gene matches: 4. The CDR3: CASSDDRGETQYF. The CDR3, as DNA: TGTGCCAGCAGTGACGACAGGGGCGAGACCCAGTACTTC.

This clone has a handful of counts. V is TRBV12-5 and J is TRBJ1-5; 7 nucleotides align to TRBD1. There are 13 residues in the CDR3. V shed 10 bases, J shed 5 bases, and the junction held 8 bases outside the gene matches. The germline V gene has CDR1 LGHNT and CDR2 FRNRAP. CDR3 nucleotides: TGTGCTACCAGGACAGGAAGGGATCAGCCCCAGCATTTT. Its translation is CATRTGRDQPQHF.

This rearrangement joins TRBV5-4 to TRBJ2-1; D perhaps matches TRBD2 (6 bases). Germline V gene data show CDR1 as SGHNT and CDR2 as YYREEE (reference sequence). Trimming took off 7 bases at V and 0 bases at J, with 20 bases between the two ends. This CDR3 spans 17 amino acids. The CDR3 nucleotides read TGTGCCAGCGGAGGGCCCTACGCGGGGATCTCCTACAATGAGCAGTTCTTC. It translates to CASGGPYAGISYNEQFF.

This CDR3 reads CASSFRISDRDLTNYGYTF. CDR3 coding DNA: TGTGCCAGCAGCTTTAGAATTTCGGACAGGGACCTTACTAACTATGGCTACACCTTC. The V and J genes are TRBV7-2 and TRBJ1-2, with 8 bases lining up with TRBD1. Per germline, CDR1 SGHTA and CDR2 FQGNSA. Trimming took 3 bases from V and 0 from J; bases not matched to a gene: 15. The CDR3 sequence is 19 residues long.

The chain employs TRBV2 and TRBJ2-3; perhaps TRBD1 as D (5 bases). From germline, CDR1 is SNHLY and CDR2 FYNNEI. This CDR3 is built from 14 residues. Trimming took 7 bases from V and 0 from J, leaving 11 bases between them. CDR3 in amino acids: CASKAGPSTDTQYF. For the CDR3, the DNA is TGTGCCAGCAAGGCAGGGCCTAGCACAGATACGCAGTATTTT.

The rearrangement uses TRBV3-1 (or the pseudogene TRBV3-2) and TRBJ2-1; D call uncertain. Per the germline V gene, CDR1 is LGHDT and CDR2 is YNNKEL (reference sequence). The V end lost 0 bases, the J end lost 7 bases, and 10 bases lay between the germline ends. This CDR3 spans 14 amino acids. CDR3 sequence reads: CASSQDPGTNEQFF. The CDR3 nucleotides are TGTGCCAGCAGCCAAGATCCAGGCACGAATGAGCAGTTCTTC.

This clone was observed a few times. V gene TRBV6-5 combines with J gene TRBJ1-2; D call uncertain. The germline gives CDR1 MNHEY, CDR2 SVGAGI. V gave up 11 bases and J gave up 7 bases, with 14 bases separating them. CDR3 length: 11 residues. CDR3 in amino acids: CAVAWSFGYTF. The DNA for the CDR3 is TGTGCCGTAGCCTGGAGCTTTGGCTACACCTTC.

The rearrangement links TRBV4-1 to TRBJ2-7, with 10 bases that match TRBD1. Trimming at V came to 4 bases and at J to 0 bases, leaving 9 bases not matched to a gene. The CDR3 consists of 17 residues. The germline CDR1 and CDR2 sequences are MGHRA and YSYEKL. CDR3: CASSLTTGTGDSYEQYF. CDR3 sequence (DNA): TGCGCCAGCAGCCTTACAACCGGGACAGGGGACTCCTACGAGCAGTACTTC.

The chain has TRBV4-2 and TRBJ2-1; 8 bases agree with TRBD2. Trimming at V came to 0 bases and at J to 12 bases, leaving 4 bases not matched to a gene. CDR1 is LGHNA and CDR2 is YNFKEQ in the germline V gene. The CDR3 spans 13 residues. CDR3 sequence (DNA): TGTGCCAGCAGCCAAGAAGGGGCGGGGGGGCAGTTCTTC. This gives the protein CASSQEGAGGQFF.

The chain joins TRBV29-1 to TRBJ1-2; 8 bases are shared with TRBD1. CDR3 length equals 12 residues. Germline V gene sequence: CDR1 SQVTM, CDR2 ANQGSEA. The CDR3 sequence: CRPRGPSYGYTF. In nucleotides, the CDR3 is TGCAGGCCCAGGGGGCCAAGCTACGGCTACACCTTC.

The J gene is TRBJ1-1, the V gene TRBV2, with TRBD1 as a possible D gene (6 bases). The CDR3 length is 15 residues. Germline V gene sequence: CDR1 SNHLY, CDR2 FYNNEI. V lost 3 bases and J 6 bases, leaving 17 bases between the germline ends. The CDR3 loop is CASSEQDSPGAEAFF. Here the CDR3 DNA reads TGTGCCAGCAGTGAGCAGGACAGCCCTGGGGCTGAAGCTTTCTTT.

This chain links TRBV5-1 with TRBJ1-1; D may be TRBD1 (6 bases). The germline gives CDR1 SGHRS, CDR2 YFSETQ. V was clipped by 1 base and J by 2 bases, with 12 bases between them. The CDR3 is 15 residues long. The CDR3, as DNA: TGCGCCAGCAGCTTGACAGGGTTCCTAAACACTGAAGCTTTCTTT. It encodes CASSLTGFLNTEAFF.

The CDR3 region is CASSPDRDPYGYTF. The CDR3 nucleotides read TGTGCCAGTAGTCCGGACAGGGACCCCTATGGCTACACCTTC. The chain has TRBV19 and TRBJ1-2; 8 bases map to TRBD1. After removal of 5 bases from V and 4 bases from J, the junction contained 6 bases not matched to a gene. CDR1 is LNHDA and CDR2 is SQIVND in the germline V gene (reference sequence). The CDR3 is 14 residues long.

The chain has TRBV4-3 and TRBJ1-5, with a tentative D call TRBD1 (5 bases). Germline V gene data show CDR1 as LGHNA and CDR2 as YSLEER. Deletions cut 2 bases from V and 7 bases from J, with 12 bases between. The CDR3 is made up of 14 amino acids. This CDR3 reads CASSQRQSGQPQHF. Here the CDR3 DNA reads TGCGCCAGCAGCCAAAGACAGTCTGGGCAGCCCCAGCATTTT.

CDR3 sequence: CASSPQGQVSSNYGYTF. The CDR3 bases are TGTGCCAGCTCACCCCAGGGACAGGTTTCCTCTAACTATGGCTACACCTTC. The chain recombines TRBV18 with TRBJ1-2, with TRBD1 matching over 8 bases. Germline V lookup: CDR1 KGHSH, CDR2 LQKENI. V lost 3 bases and J lost 0; bases outside the gene matches: 9. This CDR3 is 17 amino acids long.

This clone was seen only once. This rearrangement joins TRBV28 to TRBJ1-1, with 9 positions matching TRBD1. There are 15 residues in the CDR3. V dropped 5 bases and J dropped 5; count of bases not matched to a gene: 9. Per germline, CDR1 MDHEN and CDR2 SYDVKM. Here the CDR3 reads CASSRPGQGPTEAFF. The CDR3 bases are TGTGCCAGCAGTAGACCGGGACAGGGACCAACTGAAGCTTTCTTT.

The chain combines TRBV23-1 with TRBJ2-5, with D hard to call. TRBV23-1 is an open reading frame whose function is uncertain. CDR3 length: 17 residues. Trimming shortened V by 3 bases and J by 5 bases, and 22 bases separated the two germline ends. The CDR3: CASSHPLVFSSRETQYF. For the CDR3, the DNA is TGCGCCAGCAGTCATCCGCTCGTTTTCTCATCCAGGGAGACCCAGTACTTC.

The rearrangement links TRBV12-1 to TRBJ1-1. TRBV12-1 is described as a pseudogene. This CDR3 region has 18 residues. The DNA of the CDR3 is TGTGCCAGCAGCTTTCGGAGGGTGGCGCGACGAATGAACACTGAAGCTTTCTTT. It translates to CASSFRRVARRMNTEAFF.

CDR3 bases: TGCGCCAGCAGGAAGGGACAGGGTCGGGACGAGCAGTACTTC. It codes for CASRKGQGRDEQYF. The genes are TRBV23-1 and TRBJ2-7; TRBD1 aligns across 9 bases. TRBV23-1 is identified as an open reading frame with a role that is uncertain. The V gene end was trimmed by 6 bases and the J gene end by 5 bases; junction bases not matched to a gene: 8. The CDR3 spans 14 residues.

V and J are TRBV6-5 and TRBJ1-1; D is unclear. Per germline, CDR1 MNHEY and CDR2 SVGAGI. The CDR3 is 15 residues long. Trimming left V 6 bases short and J 0 bases short, with 14 bases between. CDR3 residues: CASSPLAGLNTEAFF. The CDR3 DNA is TGTGCCAGCAGCCCCCTAGCCGGCTTGAACACTGAAGCTTTCTTT.

This chain joins TRBV4-1 and TRBJ1-1; unclear D gene. The V end lost 1 base, the J end lost 1 base, and 13 bases lay between the germline ends. CDR1 is MGHRA, CDR2 YSYEKL, per germline. There are 16 residues in the CDR3. CDR3 DNA sequence: TGCGCCAGCAGCCAAGCTAGGCCCAGAAAGAACACTGAAGCTTTCTTT. Translated: CASSQARPRKNTEAFF.

The sample holds one count of this clone. The CDR3 is CASSPGTGALIGEQYF. CDR3 DNA: TGTGCCAGCTCACCCGGGACAGGGGCATTGATAGGCGAGCAGTACTTC. The rearrangement links TRBV18 to TRBJ2-7; the match to TRBD1 covers 10 bases. Germline V gene data show CDR1 as KGHSH and CDR2 as LQKENI. This CDR3 spans 16 amino acids. Unmatched junction bases numbered 11, after V lost 3 bases and J lost 6 bases.

This sequence joins TRBV9 and TRBJ1-3; perhaps TRBD1 as D (5 bases). The CDR3 is made up of 14 amino acids. The V gene's germline CDR1 is SGDLS and CDR2 YYNGEE. V was clipped by 8 bases and J by 0 bases, with 12 bases between them. The CDR3 spells CASGGSSSGNTIYF. DNA for the CDR3: TGTGCCAGTGGGGGGTCTAGCTCTGGAAACACCATATATTTT.

The V gene is TRBV2, the J gene TRBJ1-2; no firm D call. CDR1 SNHLY and CDR2 FYNNEI come from the germline V gene. Trimming pared 1 base from V and 6 bases from J, leaving 15 bases between. This CDR3 is built from 15 residues. The CDR3 DNA sequence: TGTGCCAGCAGTGAAGGGACTCCTGGGGAGGATGGCTACACCTTC. Protein sequence: CASSEGTPGEDGYTF.

This chain connects TRBV10-1 to TRBJ2-3; D may be TRBD2 (6 bases). The CDR3 is 16 amino acids. Looked up from germline, CDR1 is WNHNN and CDR2 is SYGVQD (reference sequence). V lost 0 bases and J lost 2, with 12 bases in between. DNA for the CDR3: TGCGCCAGCAGTGAGTCTAGACGGGGGATCACAGATACGCAGTATTTT. Translating it yields CASSESRRGITDTQYF.